Shown below are 16 T cell receptor beta chains from a single sample sequenced in a study of blood T cells in healthy people across ages. Primed by a sample-barcoded 5' primer and a J-beta primer mix, a second PCR proceeded for about 6 to 11 cycles. TCRdb fed the 5' RACE reads into MiXCR, producing one record per CDR3 protein. The table records some 700,000 distinct CDR3 sequences, approximately 21% of them present only once. Material: blood. The receptor set was obtained from a man aged 70-80 years in good health.

This clonotype was seen just once. The gene calls are TRBV6-1 and TRBJ2-2; a possible D gene is TRBD1 (5 bases). CDR1 and CDR2 (germline): MNHNS, SASEGT. The CDR3 extends over 14 amino acids. Trimming removed 4 bases from V and 4 bases from J, with 10 bases in between. CDR3 nucleotides: TGTGCCAGCAGTGGCCTGGGGCCCACCGGGGAGCTGTTTTTT. It yields the protein CASSGLGPTGELFF.

V gene TRBV28 combines with J gene TRBJ2-1; possibly TRBD1 or TRBD2 for D (6 bases each). TRBJ2-5 matches the DNA end more closely, so the J call is doubtful. This CDR3 has 16 residues. CDR1 is MDHEN and CDR2 is SYDVKM in the germline V gene. The CDR3: CASSFGGGGRKETQYF. The DNA for the CDR3 is TGTGCCAGCAGTTTCGGAGGAGGGGGTAGAAAAGAGACCCAGTACTTC.

This clonotype was counted a few times. This chain links TRBV20-1 with TRBJ2-4, with a weak D call TRBD2 (5 bases). Trimming removed 2 bases from V and 1 base from J, with 12 bases in between. The CDR3 is 15 amino acids. CDR1 DFQATT and CDR2 SNEGSKA come from the germline V gene (reference sequence). In nucleotides, the CDR3 is TGCAGTGCTAGAACCACCTCGGGGGCCAAAAACATTCAGTACTTC. It is translated as CSARTTSGAKNIQYF.

The sample holds a few counts of this clonotype. V gene TRBV19 combines with J gene TRBJ2-1; TRBD2 matches 7 bases. TRBJ2-7 explains the end of the DNA better; the J call may be wrong. The CDR3 length is 14 residues. The germline V gene has CDR1 LNHDA and CDR2 SQIVND (reference sequence). In DNA, the CDR3 is TGTGCCAGTAGCACAATAGCGGGTCCCTACGAGCAGTACGTC. Amino acids: CASSTIAGPYEQYV.

J is TRBJ2-3 and V is TRBV7-8, with D possibly being TRBD1 (5 bases). The V end was cut by 4 bases, the J end by 2 bases, with 13 bases between. Germline V gene sequence: CDR1 SGHVS, CDR2 FQNEAQ. CDR3 length: 15 residues. The CDR3 DNA reads as TGTGCCAGCAGCTCCCTTACAGGCTACACAGATACGCAGTATTTT. It yields the protein CASSSLTGYTDTQYF.

A note on this clonotype: This could be a read error, since a much larger clone is one nucleotide away. This chain links TRBV6-5 with TRBJ1-3; no reliable D call. The CDR3 covers 12 residues. Germline V gene data show CDR1 as MNHEY and CDR2 as SVGAGI. V was shortened by 6 bases and J by 1 base, with 4 bases between the two germline ends. Here the CDR3 DNA reads TGTGCCAGCAGGAGGTCTGGAAACACCATATATTTT. It codes for CASRRSGNTIYF.

The table lists this clonotype with a few counts. The CDR3 sequence is CASSFGTGSNNEQFF. CDR3 DNA: TGCGCCAGCAGCTTTGGGACAGGGTCCAACAATGAGCAGTTCTTC. The genes are TRBV5-1 and TRBJ2-1; 9 nucleotides align to TRBD1. This CDR3 is built from 15 residues. J lost 5 bases, V lost 2 bases, and 5 bases had no gene match. Germline V gene lookup returns CDR1 SGHRS and CDR2 YFSETQ.

The V call is TRBV25-1, the J call TRBJ2-2, with a tentative D call TRBD1 (6 bases). CDR3 length equals 16 residues. V was shortened by 1 base and J by 1 base, with 10 bases between the two germline ends. From germline, CDR1 is MGHDK and CDR2 SYGVNS. In DNA, the CDR3 is TGTGCCAGCAGTGAATTGGGGACAAAGAACACCGGGGAGCTGTTTTTT. Protein product: CASSELGTKNTGELFF.

This clonotype was seen at least ten times. V usage is TRBV6-5 and J usage is TRBJ1-2, with 9 bases identical to TRBD1. With 6 bases clipped from V and 2 bases from J, the junction kept 7 bases outside the gene matches. The CDR3 contains 15 residues. Germline V gene data show CDR1 as MNHEY and CDR2 as SVGAGI. The CDR3 is CASRKPGQGNYGYTF. The CDR3 DNA follows: TGTGCCAGCAGGAAACCGGGACAGGGAAACTATGGCTACACCTTC.

This clonotype was detected a few times. The chain employs TRBV5-1 and TRBJ2-3; D unresolved. The V end was cut by 0 bases, the J end by 6 bases, with 23 bases between. Germline assignment: CDR1 SGHRS and CDR2 YFSETQ. The CDR3 runs to 18 residues. CDR3 bases: TGCGCCAGCAGCTTGGCCCGGGTCGACTCTCATTACGGGGATACGCAGTATTTT. Encoded protein: CASSLARVDSHYGDTQYF.

This clonotype was observed a few times. The genes are TRBV20-1 and TRBJ2-4; D might be TRBD1 (5 bases). V shed 0 bases and J shed 8 bases, with 11 bases lying between them. The CDR3 has 13 amino acids. Germline values: CDR1 DFQATT, CDR2 SNEGSKA (reference sequence). The CDR3 DNA is TGCAGTGCTAGAGATCAAGGGGCGGACATTCAGTACTTC. It specifies CSARDQGADIQYF.

J is TRBJ1-1 and V is TRBV19; no clear D. Germline V gene data show CDR1 as LNHDA and CDR2 as SQIVND (reference sequence). The V and J ends lost 1 base and 6 bases respectively, with 12 bases between them. The CDR3 runs to 14 residues. CDR3 in amino acids: CASSIGSGIPEAFF. The CDR3 DNA is TGTGCCAGTAGTATAGGTTCGGGTATCCCTGAAGCTTTCTTT. The full variable domain, in which reference TRBV19 and TRBJ1-1 provide the parts outside the CDR3, is DGGITQSPKYLFRKEGQNVTLSCEQNLNHDAMYWYRQDPGQGLRLIYYSQIVNDFQKGDIAEGYSVSREKKESFPLTVTSAQKNPTAFYLCASSIGSGIPEAFFGQGTRLTVV.

This sequence joins TRBV5-1 and TRBJ2-3, with unresolved D. V lost 5 bases, J lost 0 bases, and 10 bases lay in between. Germline assignment: CDR1 SGHRS and CDR2 YFSETQ. The CDR3 extends over 14 amino acids. Here the CDR3 DNA reads TGCGCCAGCAGTCAGACCGCTAGCACAGATACGCAGTATTTT. It is translated as CASSQTASTDTQYF.

This chain uses TRBV2 with TRBJ2-1; maybe TRBD2 (5 bases). Germline-derived CDR1 and CDR2 are SNHLY and FYNNEI. V was trimmed by 3 bases and J by 10 bases, leaving 22 bases between them. This CDR3 region has 16 residues. CDR3 loop: CASSEEIRTGRYEQFF. Written as DNA, the CDR3 is TGTGCCAGCAGTGAGGAGATTAGGACTGGCCGGTACGAGCAGTTCTTC.

The table lists this clonotype with a few counts. The junction departs from germline at one end; a sequencing error may be responsible. The V gene is TRBV19, the J gene TRBJ1-2; D not certain. The CDR3 loop spans 15 amino acids. Germline V gene data show CDR1 as LNHDA and CDR2 as SQIVND (reference sequence). CDR3: CASSLDRRLNYGHTF. DNA of the CDR3: TGTGCCAGTAGTTTGGACCGACGACTCAACTATGGCCACACCTTC. The complete variable domain, with remaining parts taken from reference TRBV19 and TRBJ1-2, reads DGGITQSPKYLFRKEGQNVTLSCEQNLNHDAMYWYRQDPGQGLRLIYYSQIVNDFQKGDIAEGYSVSREKKESFPLTVTSAQKNPTAFYLCASSLDRRLNYGHTFGSGTRLTVV.

This clonotype was seen more than once but under ten times. J is TRBJ1-1 and V is TRBV12-3 or TRBV12-4; 8 bases line up with TRBD1. J was trimmed by 12 bases and V by 6 bases; bases with no gene match: 6. This CDR3 has 11 residues. For the CDR3, the DNA is TGTGCCAGCAGCCGGACAGGGCAATCTTTCTTT. Residues: CASSRTGQSFF.